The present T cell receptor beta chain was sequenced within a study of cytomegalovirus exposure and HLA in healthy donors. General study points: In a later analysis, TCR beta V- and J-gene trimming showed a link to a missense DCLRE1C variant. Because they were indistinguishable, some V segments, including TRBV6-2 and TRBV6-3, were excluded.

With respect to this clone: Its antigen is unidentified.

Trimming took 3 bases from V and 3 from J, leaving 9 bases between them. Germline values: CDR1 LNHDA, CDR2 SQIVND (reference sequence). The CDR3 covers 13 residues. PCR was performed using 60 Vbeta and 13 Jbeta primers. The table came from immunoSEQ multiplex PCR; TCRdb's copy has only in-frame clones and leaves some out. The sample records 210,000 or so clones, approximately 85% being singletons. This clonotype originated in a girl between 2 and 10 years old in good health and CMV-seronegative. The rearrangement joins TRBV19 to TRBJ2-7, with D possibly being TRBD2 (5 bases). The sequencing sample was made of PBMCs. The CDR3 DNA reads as TGTGCCAGTAGTATGTTTGGGAGCTACGAGCAGTACTTC. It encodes CASSMFGSYEQYF. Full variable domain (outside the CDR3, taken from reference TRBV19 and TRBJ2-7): DGGITQSPKYLFRKEGQNVTLSCEQNLNHDAMYWYRQDPGQGLRLIYYSQIVNDFQKGDIAEGYSVSREKKESFPLTVTSAQKNPTAFYLCASSMFGSYEQYFGPGTRLTVT.